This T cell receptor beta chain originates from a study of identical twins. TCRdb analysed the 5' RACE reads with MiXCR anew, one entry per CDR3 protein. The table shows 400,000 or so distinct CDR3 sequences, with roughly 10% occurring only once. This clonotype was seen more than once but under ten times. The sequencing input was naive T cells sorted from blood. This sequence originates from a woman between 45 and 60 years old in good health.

The CDR3 coding sequence is TGTGCCAGCAGTCGGACCCGGATCTCCTACAATGAGCAGTTCTTC. This translates into CASSRTRISYNEQFF. The rearrangement joins TRBV6-5 to TRBJ2-1; D is undetermined. Germline V gene data show CDR1 as MNHEY and CDR2 as SVGAGI. The length of the CDR3 is 15 residues. V dropped 5 bases and J dropped 0 bases, with 11 bases sitting between them.